What follows describes a single T cell receptor beta chain. Its antigen is not yet known. No quality values exist for individual bases; no much larger clone is one base distant. TCRbeta CDR3 regions were amplified from genomic DNA using the immunoSEQ Assay, a bias-controlled multiplex PCR. The authors' analysis ran thus. The number of nucleated cells in each sample was estimated from the amplification of reference gene primers within the assay. To quantify the absolute abundance of each unique TCRbeta CDR3 rearrangement, sequence reads were collapsed and filtered. For each sample, productive Simpson clonality was calculated by taking the square root of Simpson's diversity index across productive rearrangements. TCRdb took this table from immuneACCESS and kept in-frame rearrangements with V and J called. Such tables lack part of the clones; where checked against another copy, unresolved V genes explain under half of the gap, and the rest is unexplained. V and J calls and clone size come straight from that table; D and trimming were deduced from the DNA. Recorded for this sample are 220,000 or so clones; roughly nine tenths of them occurred a single time. Over 0.75% of the sample belongs to the ten largest clones.

Measured from the cysteine to the phenylalanine, the CDR3 is 15 residues long. The retained sequence is limited to the CDR3, 45 bases, with the frame set at the first base. The germline V gene provides CDR1 SNHLY and CDR2 FYNNEI. Trimming takes 5 bases from V and 1 base from J, and the germline ends sit 14 bases apart. The sample originates from a study of blood T cell repertoires in COVID-19 (dated by TCRdb to 2020 to 2022). General notes on the study: Samples from collaborators originated in the United States, Italy and Spain and spanned both the acute and convalescent phases of COVID-19. Where available, HLA class I and class II types were obtained from metadata supplied by the sample provider rather than from assay-based typing. Nearly every sample came with metadata listing a de-identified subject ID, COVID-19 status, age in years and sex. The repertoires were released in a freely available public database intended as a resource for research on the immune response to SARS-CoV-2. The samples were drawn from the first 160 participants of the ongoing ImmuneRACE study and from under 1,500 subjects provided by 6 global collaborators. Subjects who had been exposed to COVID-19, were actively infected with it, or had recovered from it provided the deeply sampled blood TCRbeta repertoires that made up the dataset. The material from the prospective study consisted of cDNA or gDNA derived from T cells, B-cell-depleted T cells, or PBMCs.

At one collaborating source in Seattle, patients were enrolled during active infection and were followed longitudinally through the course of disease. Whole blood was collected in K2EDTA tubes by collaborating institutions according to the institutions' own protocols. For TCRbeta analysis, collaborators shipped samples in one of three forms: frozen whole blood, isolated PBMCs, or DNA extracted from either of those sample types. Overall results and qualifications from the work: The amount of clinical and demographic metadata varied by source and participant and was provided uncurated.

Specimen: peripheral blood. This TCR was recovered from a man aged 60-69 years with COVID-19, enrolled during active disease. The receptor chain draws on TRBV2 and TRBJ1-1, with the D gene not confidently named. The nucleotide sequence is TGTGCCAGCAGTCTCGTCCCCAGGCCGAACACTGAAGCTTTCTTT. Its translation reads: CASSLVPRPNTEAFF.